Sequencing of this T cell receptor (beta chain) was carried out in a study of blood T cells in healthy people across ages. The study recruited healthy Caucasian donors from Russia who were aged about 6 to 100. Using a J-beta primer mix together with a sample-barcoded 5' primer, a second PCR was run for about 6 to 11 cycles. Every cDNA molecule bore a tag from a template-switch adaptor containing 12 random nucleotides. TCRdb passed the 5' RACE reads through MiXCR, listing each CDR3 protein once. This sample has roughly 1.4 million distinct CDR3 sequences; 59% occur once, and the top ten carry about 6.3%. Study-level results: Percentage of naive T cells showed a strong correlation with TCR beta diversity.

About this clonotype itself: Its antigen is unidentified.

V lost 1 base and J lost 4; bases outside the gene matches: 8. Germline assignment: CDR1 MDHEN and CDR2 SYDVKM. This CDR3 contains 16 residues. This sequence was found in a man aged 18 to 29 in good health. The chain combines TRBV28 with TRBJ2-5, with TRBD1 matching over 8 bases. The sequenced material came from blood. This chain's CDR3 is CASSLSTYRGAETQYF. The DNA of the CDR3 is TGTGCCAGCAGTTTATCGACCTACAGGGGGGCAGAGACCCAGTACTTC.